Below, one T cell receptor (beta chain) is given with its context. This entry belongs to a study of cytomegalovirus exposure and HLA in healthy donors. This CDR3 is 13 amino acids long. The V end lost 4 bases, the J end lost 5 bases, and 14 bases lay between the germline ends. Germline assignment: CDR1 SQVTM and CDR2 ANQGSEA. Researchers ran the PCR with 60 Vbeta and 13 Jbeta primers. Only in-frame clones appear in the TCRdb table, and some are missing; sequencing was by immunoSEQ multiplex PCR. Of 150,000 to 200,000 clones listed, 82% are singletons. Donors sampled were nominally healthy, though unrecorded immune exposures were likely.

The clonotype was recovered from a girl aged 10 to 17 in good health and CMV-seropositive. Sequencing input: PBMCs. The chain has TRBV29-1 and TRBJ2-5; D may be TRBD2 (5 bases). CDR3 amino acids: CSVVPRASETQYF. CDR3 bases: TGCAGCGTTGTTCCGCGGGCCTCGGAGACCCAGTACTTC.